A single sample is the source of the 2 T cell receptor beta chains below, sequenced in a study of stem cell transplantation in POMP-related autoinflammatory disease. Measured with immunoSEQ multiplex PCR; TCRdb has only the in-frame clones, and not every one. The sample includes around 9,000 clones, just over 85% of them seen just once. Sequenced material: CD8+ T cells from PBMCs, taken after stem cell transplantation. These receptors came from a human patient with POMP-related autoinflammation and immune dysregulation (PRAID). Some T cells may arise from the graft donor.

The V call is TRBV27, the J call TRBJ2-1, with D tentatively TRBD2 (6 bases). Germline values: CDR1 MNHEY, CDR2 SMNVEV (reference sequence). The CDR3 totals 12 residues. The V end lost 8 bases, the J end lost 3 bases, and 8 bases lay between the germline ends. CDR3 DNA: TGTGCCAGCGCGGGGATCTACAATGAGCAGTTCTTC. This encodes CASAGIYNEQFF.

J is TRBJ2-7 and V is TRBV7-9; D call uncertain. Germline CDR1 SEHNR, CDR2 FQNEAQ (reference sequence). V dropped 4 bases and J dropped 4 bases, with 8 bases sitting between them. The CDR3 is 12 residues long. The chain's CDR3 is CASSSPIYEQYF. DNA for the CDR3: TGTGCCAGCAGCTCACCCATATACGAGCAGTACTTC.